The source of this TCR beta chain is a study of cytomegalovirus exposure and HLA in healthy donors. This CDR3 region has 13 residues. Germline values: CDR1 SNHLY, CDR2 FYNNEI. Trimming removed 9 bases from V and 1 base from J; junction bases left unmatched: 4. Whole-study results and caveats: In all likelihood, a cluster of highly shared sequence variants was a sequencing artifact. TCR beta sequences reportedly predicted the HLA-A and HLA-B alleles of most subjects accurately. What a later analysis reportedly showed was that an Asian-associated ancestry cluster had fewer N-insertions than the roughly 670-donor mean.

Notes on this clone: What it binds is not known.

The study ran its PCR with 60 Vbeta and 13 Jbeta primers. Method: immunoSEQ multiplex PCR; TCRdb's copy keeps in-frame clones and lacks some. Found here are 150,000 or so clones, 75% of them singletons; the top ten hold approximately 10%. This receptor was obtained from a man aged 18 to 29 in good health and CMV-seropositive. This chain joins TRBV2 and TRBJ1-1, with 8 positions matching TRBD1. Sequencing was performed on PBMCs. CDR3 loop: CASLTGENTEAFF. CDR3 bases: TGTGCCAGTCTGACAGGGGAGAACACTGAAGCTTTCTTT.